This T cell receptor beta chain was captured by sequencing in a study of early T cells in non-severe SARS-CoV-2 infection. Using its own MiXCR run on the 5' RACE reads, TCRdb lists one record per CDR3 protein. The data show some 39,000 distinct CDR3 sequences, 3% to 4% seen once. This clonotype was seen at least ten times. Looked up from germline, CDR1 is SGHVS and CDR2 is FNYEAQ. The CDR3 length is 18 residues. The junction had 17 bases not matched to a gene; V was cut back by 5 bases and J by 6 bases. This chain connects TRBV7-6 to TRBJ2-1; TRBD2 matches at 9 bases. The clonotype comes from an adult who was a healthcare worker with PCR-confirmed SARS-CoV-2 infection or an uninfected control (not recorded which). Sequencing input: whole blood. As DNA, the CDR3 is TGTGCCAGCAGCCTAACATTGGGGAGTGTAGCGGGGGTCAATGAGCAGTTCTTC. Its protein product is CASSLTLGSVAGVNEQFF. Full variable domain (outside the CDR3, taken from reference TRBV7-6 and TRBJ2-1): GAGVSQSPRYKVTKRGQDVALRCDPISGHVSLYWYRQALGQGPEFLTYFNYEAQQDKSGLPNDRFSAERPEGSISTLTIQRTEQRDSAMYRCASSLTLGSVAGVNEQFFGPGTRLTVL.